Listed here are 29 T cell receptor beta chains from one sample, sequenced in a study of blood T cells in healthy people across ages. Together with a sample-barcoded 5' primer, a J-beta primer mix was included in a second PCR lasting roughly 6 to 12 cycles. One entry per CDR3 protein results from TCRdb running MiXCR on the 5' RACE reads. This sample yields around 520,000 distinct CDR3 sequences, of which around a quarter are seen a single time; over 3.5% belongs to the top ten. The sample was also linked to a second study, of T cells of mothers and their children.

The source material was blood. These receptor sequences come from a boy between 2 and 10 years old in good health.

There are a few counts of this clonotype. The chain joins TRBV7-8 to TRBJ2-6; 8 nucleotides agree with TRBD1. The germline gives CDR1 SGHVS, CDR2 FQNEAQ. V gave up 4 bases and J gave up 2 bases; unmatched junction bases: 13. The CDR3 covers 19 residues. In nucleotides, the CDR3 is TGTGCCAGCAGCTCCAGCCCCGGCAGGGGGCTCCCTGGGGCCAACGTCCTGACTTTC. Protein: CASSSSPGRGLPGANVLTF.

This clonotype was found a few times. J is TRBJ2-7 and V is TRBV15; possible D gene TRBD1, 6 bases. Germline loops: CDR1 LNHNV, CDR2 YYDKDF (reference sequence). V gave up 5 bases and J gave up 6 bases, with 20 bases separating them. The CDR3 contains 15 residues. Here the CDR3 reads CATSGLGQLPVEQYF. CDR3 sequence (DNA): TGTGCCACCAGCGGGCTCGGACAGCTTCCAGTCGAGCAGTACTTC.

The chain uses TRBV20-1 and TRBJ2-7, with 10 bases lining up with TRBD2. The CDR3 totals 13 residues. With 5 bases clipped from V and 3 bases from J, the junction kept 4 bases outside the gene matches. Germline V gives CDR1 DFQATT, CDR2 SNEGSKA (reference sequence). Written as DNA, the CDR3 is TGCAGTGCTTCTAGCGGGAGTATCTACGAGCAGTACTTC. Protein: CSASSGSIYEQYF.

V is TRBV5-1 and J is TRBJ2-3, with TRBD2 matching over 8 bases. The CDR3 covers 15 residues. The V gene's germline CDR1 is SGHRS and CDR2 YFSETQ. J gave up 5 bases and V 0 bases, and 5 bases lay outside the gene matches. The CDR3 loop is CASSLEGLVGDTQYF. CDR3 DNA sequence: TGCGCCAGCAGCTTGGAGGGACTAGTAGGAGATACGCAGTATTTT.

Note on this clonotype: Relative to the germline gene, one junction end is altered; a read error may explain this. The gene calls are TRBV20-1 and TRBJ2-5, with TRBD1 identical over 7 bases. The CDR3 length is 14 residues. Germline CDR1 reads DFQATT; CDR2 reads SNEGSKA (reference sequence). CDR3 coding DNA: TGCAGTGCTAGAGATGTAGGGGGCCAAAAGACCCAGTACTTC. Translation: CSARDVGGQKTQYF.

The chain employs TRBV20-1 and TRBJ2-1, with D possibly being TRBD2 (7 bases). This CDR3 has 19 residues. The V and J ends lost 5 bases and 0 bases respectively, with 26 bases between them. Looked up from germline, CDR1 is DFQATT and CDR2 is SNEGSKA (reference sequence). In DNA, the CDR3 is TGCAGTGCTGGGGGGGCCGTATCAAGTCTCGGGAGCTCCTACAATGAGCAGTTCTTC. Translating gives CSAGGAVSSLGSSYNEQFF.

This clonotype was observed a few times. The V gene is TRBV3-1, the J gene TRBJ2-7, with D unresolved. V was cut by 2 bases and J by 5 bases, with 22 bases left in between. Germline V lookup: CDR1 LGHDT, CDR2 YNNKEL (reference sequence). The CDR3 totals 17 residues. The CDR3, as DNA: TGTGCCAGCAGCCAAAGGATCCCTCCAACGGTCGCCGACGAGCAGTACTTC. Translated: CASSQRIPPTVADEQYF.

This clonotype was picked up many times. The chain joins TRBV4-2 to TRBJ2-3; 10 nucleotides align to TRBD2. CDR1 and CDR2 (germline): LGHNA, YNFKEQ. J lost 0 bases, V lost 6 bases, and 6 bases had no gene match. CDR3 length: 16 amino acids. In nucleotides, the CDR3 is TGTGCCAGCAGTCCTAGCGGGGGCCGTAGCACAGATACGCAGTATTTT. As protein: CASSPSGGRSTDTQYF.

The CDR3, as DNA: TGTGCCATCCCAGTCGGGACAGGGCAATGGAACACTGAAGCTTTCTTT. This codes for CAIPVGTGQWNTEAFF. The gene calls are TRBV6-1 and TRBJ1-1, with 9 bases that match TRBD1. After removal of 10 bases from V and 1 base from J, the junction contained 13 bases not matched to a gene. The V gene's germline CDR1 is MNHNS and CDR2 SASEGT. This CDR3 comprises 16 residues.

The sample holds a few counts of this clonotype. J is TRBJ2-1 and V is TRBV28; 9 positions match TRBD2. From germline, CDR1 is MDHEN and CDR2 SYDVKM. CDR3 length: 14 residues. V lost 10 bases to trimming and J lost 0 bases; unmatched junction nucleotides: 4. The CDR3 loop reads CATGLASSYNEQFF. The CDR3 DNA is TGTGCCACGGGACTAGCAAGCTCCTACAATGAGCAGTTCTTC.

In its sample, this clonotype was seen a few times. The V call is TRBV6-2 or TRBV6-3, the J call TRBJ2-5, with 7 bases matching TRBD2. The CDR3 has 13 residues. V lost 7 bases and J lost 5; bases outside the gene matches: 7. In germline, CDR1 is MNHEY, CDR2 SVGEGT. The CDR3, as DNA: TGTGCCAGCACGGCGGGAGCGGTGGAGACCCAGTACTTC. Translation: CASTAGAVETQYF.

The sample holds one count of this clonotype. This chain links TRBV20-1 with TRBJ2-3; 7 positions agree with TRBD2. Trimming took 5 bases from V and 4 from J; bases not matched to a gene: 12. Germline V CDR1 and CDR2: DFQATT, SNEGSKA (reference sequence). CDR3 length equals 15 residues. The CDR3 spells CSAREAGRVADTQYF. In nucleotides, the CDR3 is TGCAGTGCTCGTGAAGCGGGGAGAGTGGCAGATACGCAGTATTTT.

In this sample, this clonotype turned up a few times. The CDR3 here is CATSDGGNPYNEQFF. As DNA, the CDR3 is TGTGCCACCAGTGATGGCGGGAACCCCTACAATGAGCAGTTCTTC. V gene TRBV24-1 combines with J gene TRBJ2-1, with TRBD2 as a possible D gene (6 bases). The germline V gene encodes CDR1 KGHDR and CDR2 SFDVKD. Trimming pared 3 bases from V and 2 bases from J, leaving 10 bases between. CDR3 length: 15 residues.

There are a few counts of this clonotype. At one end, the junction sequence differs from germline, possibly due to a read error. This rearrangement joins TRBV7-2 to TRBJ1-6, with 8 bases fitting TRBD1. Looked up from germline, CDR1 is SGHTA and CDR2 is FQGNSA. CDR3 size: 18 residues. The DNA of the CDR3 is TGTGCCAGCAGCAGAGTCAACAGGGGGTGGGTAGAGGATTCACCCCTCCGCTTT. This gives the protein CASSRVNRGWVEDSPLRF.

To note about this clonotype: One end of the junction varies from germline; a read error may be responsible. The chain has TRBV7-2 and TRBJ2-1; tentatively, D is TRBD1 (6 bases). CDR1 and CDR2 (germline): SGHTA, FQGNSA. The CDR3 is 13 residues long. The CDR3, as DNA: TGTGCCAGCAGCTCAGGACAGACCAATGAGCAGCTCTTC. Protein: CASSSGQTNEQLF.

The chain employs TRBV5-1 and TRBJ2-1; 7 nucleotides match TRBD1. From germline, CDR1 is SGHRS and CDR2 YFSETQ. CDR3 length: 16 amino acids. V dropped 0 bases and J dropped 3; count of bases not matched to a gene: 6. The CDR3 sequence: CASSLGDRDLYNEQFF. In nucleotides, the CDR3 is TGCGCCAGCAGCTTGGGCGACAGGGATCTCTACAATGAGCAGTTCTTC.

This clonotype was observed a handful of times. CDR3 amino acids: CATSREDTILTF. DNA for the CDR3: TGTGCCACCAGCAGAGAGGACACCATCTTAACCTTC. This rearrangement joins TRBV15 to TRBJ1-2; perhaps TRBD1 as D (5 bases). This CDR3 has 12 residues. CDR1 LNHNV and CDR2 YYDKDF come from the germline V gene (reference sequence). V was shortened by 0 bases and J by 14 bases, with 13 bases between the two germline ends.

This clonotype was recorded a few times. This chain uses TRBV27 with TRBJ2-5; D remains unclear. Deletions cut 5 bases from V and 4 bases from J, with 26 bases between. The V gene's germline CDR1 is MNHEY and CDR2 SMNVEV (reference sequence). The CDR3 has 18 amino acids. CDR3 loop: CASSVDGDGPVLLETQYF. Written as DNA, the CDR3 is TGTGCCAGCAGTGTTGACGGAGATGGGCCGGTATTGTTAGAGACCCAGTACTTC.

The CDR3 DNA is TGTGCCAGCAGTTTTGAGTGGGCCATTCAGTACTTC. Amino acid sequence: CASSFEWAIQYF. V is TRBV12-3 or TRBV12-4 and J is TRBJ2-4; D is uncertain. V lost 3 bases and J lost 9, with 9 bases in between. This CDR3 region has 12 residues.

The rearrangement links TRBV6-5 to TRBJ2-7; 8 bases line up with TRBD1. Looked up from germline, CDR1 is MNHEY and CDR2 is SVGAGI. This CDR3 spans 15 amino acids. Trimming cost V 6 bases and J 4 bases; bases outside gene matches: 11. The CDR3 spells CASRSDRVRGYEQYF. The DNA for the CDR3 is TGTGCCAGCAGGTCGGACAGGGTGAGGGGTTACGAGCAGTACTTC.

The genes are TRBV29-1 and TRBJ1-1, with 8 nucleotides matching TRBD1. CDR3 length: 12 amino acids. The V gene end was trimmed by 7 bases and the J gene end by 4 bases; junction bases not matched to a gene: 5. In germline, CDR1 is SQVTM, CDR2 ANQGSEA. The CDR3 DNA follows: TGCAGCGACGACAGGGGCGGCACTGAAGCTTTCTTT. It yields the protein CSDDRGGTEAFF.

This sequence joins TRBV7-9 and TRBJ1-1; tentative D call: TRBD1 (6 bases). The V gene's germline CDR1 is SEHNR and CDR2 FQNEAQ (reference sequence). This CDR3 is 13 amino acids long. V was cut by 5 bases and J by 0 bases, with 7 bases left in between. CDR3 protein: CASSDRMNTEAFF. The CDR3 region has the DNA TGTGCCAGCAGCGACAGGATGAACACTGAAGCTTTCTTT.

The chain links TRBV2 to TRBJ2-3; 7 positions match TRBD1. Germline CDR1 SNHLY, CDR2 FYNNEI. After removal of 6 bases from V and 3 bases from J, the junction contained 6 bases not matched to a gene. This CDR3 has 14 residues. The CDR3 protein is CASRNRGRTDTQYF. The CDR3 DNA sequence: TGTGCCAGCAGAAACAGGGGAAGGACAGATACGCAGTATTTT.

The rearrangement uses TRBV2 and TRBJ2-3; 10 nucleotides match TRBD2. This CDR3 comprises 15 residues. Germline lookup yields CDR1 SNHLY and CDR2 FYNNEI. V shed 6 bases and J 5 bases; nucleotides not matched to a gene: 8. CDR3 amino acids: CASSPGTSAGDTQYF. The CDR3 DNA sequence: TGTGCCAGCAGCCCTGGGACTAGCGCCGGAGATACGCAGTATTTT.

In its sample, this clonotype was seen a few times. The chain joins TRBV19 to TRBJ1-5; a weak D match, TRBD1 (5 bases). The CDR3 extends over 13 amino acids. Per the germline V gene, CDR1 is LNHDA and CDR2 is SQIVND (reference sequence). Trimming pared 7 bases from V and 4 bases from J, leaving 11 bases between. The CDR3: CASTLGVNQPQHF. The CDR3 DNA follows: TGTGCCAGTACCTTGGGGGTGAATCAGCCCCAGCATTTT. The full variable domain, in which reference TRBV19 and TRBJ1-5 provide the parts outside the CDR3, is DGGITQSPKYLFRKEGQNVTLSCEQNLNHDAMYWYRQDPGQGLRLIYYSQIVNDFQKGDIAEGYSVSREKKESFPLTVTSAQKNPTAFYLCASTLGVNQPQHFGDGTRLSIL.

In its sample, this clonotype was seen a few times. This chain links TRBV7-2 with TRBJ2-7; TRBD2 matches 9 bases. The J segment lost 3 bases and the V segment lost 1 base, leaving 7 bases of the junction unmatched. The CDR3 runs to 16 residues. Germline V gene lookup returns CDR1 SGHTA and CDR2 FQGNSA. This chain's CDR3 is CASSLGPAGGFYEQYF. DNA of the CDR3: TGTGCCAGCAGCTTAGGACCAGCGGGGGGATTCTACGAGCAGTACTTC.

The table lists this clonotype with a few counts. V usage is TRBV18 and J usage is TRBJ1-5, with 8 bases identical to TRBD1. The CDR3 is 14 residues long. Germline values: CDR1 KGHSH, CDR2 LQKENI. V lost 3 bases, J lost 6 bases, and 4 bases stayed unmatched. The CDR3, as DNA: TGTGCCAGCTCACCCCAGGGGGCTGGTCAGCCCCAGCATTTT. It specifies CASSPQGAGQPQHF.

This clonotype was counted between two and nine times. This chain joins TRBV20-1 and TRBJ2-7; perhaps TRBD2 as D (8 bases). Looked up from germline, CDR1 is DFQATT and CDR2 is SNEGSKA (reference sequence). Trimming cost V 6 bases and J 6 bases, with 21 bases left between them. The CDR3 spans 14 residues. The CDR3 nucleotides read TGCAGTGCCAAGAGGGGGCGGGGGGTCTCCGAGCAGTACTTC. This gives the protein CSAKRGRGVSEQYF.

This clonotype appeared a few times. The chain employs TRBV20-1 and TRBJ1-4, with 10 bases lining up with TRBD1. V trimming: 4 bases; J trimming: 8 bases; junction bases outside the gene matches: 4. The CDR3 runs 13 residues. Germline lookup yields CDR1 DFQATT and CDR2 SNEGSKA (reference sequence). The CDR3 nucleotides read TGCAGTGCTATCAAGGACAGGGGGGAAAAACTGTTTTTT. Amino acids: CSAIKDRGEKLFF.